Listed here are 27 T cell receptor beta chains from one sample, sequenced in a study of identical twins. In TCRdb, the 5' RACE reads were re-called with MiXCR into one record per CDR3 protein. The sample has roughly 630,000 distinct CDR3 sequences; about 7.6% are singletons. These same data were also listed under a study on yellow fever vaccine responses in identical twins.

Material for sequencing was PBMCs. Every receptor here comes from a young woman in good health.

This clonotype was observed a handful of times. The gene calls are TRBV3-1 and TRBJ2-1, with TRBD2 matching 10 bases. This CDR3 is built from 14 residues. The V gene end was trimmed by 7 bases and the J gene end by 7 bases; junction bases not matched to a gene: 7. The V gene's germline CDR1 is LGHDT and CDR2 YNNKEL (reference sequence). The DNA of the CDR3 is TGTGCCAGCACACCTAGCGGGAGTTTTAATGAGCAGTTCTTC. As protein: CASTPSGSFNEQFF.

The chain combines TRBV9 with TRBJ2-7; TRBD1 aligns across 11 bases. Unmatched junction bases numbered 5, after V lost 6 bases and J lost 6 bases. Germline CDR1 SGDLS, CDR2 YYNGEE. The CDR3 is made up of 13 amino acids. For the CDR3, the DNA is TGTGCCAGCAATTTCGGGACAGGGGGCGAGCAGTACTTC. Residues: CASNFGTGGEQYF.

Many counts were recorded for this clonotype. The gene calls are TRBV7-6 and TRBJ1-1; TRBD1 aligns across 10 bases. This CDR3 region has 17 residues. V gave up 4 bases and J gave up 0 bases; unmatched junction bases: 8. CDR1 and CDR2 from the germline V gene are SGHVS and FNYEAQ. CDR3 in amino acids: CASSYTPGQGMNTEAFF. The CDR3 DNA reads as TGTGCCAGCAGCTACACACCGGGACAGGGGATGAACACTGAAGCTTTCTTT. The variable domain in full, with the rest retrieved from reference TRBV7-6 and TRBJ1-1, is GAGVSQSPRYKVTKRGQDVALRCDPISGHVSLYWYRQALGQGPEFLTYFNYEAQQDKSGLPNDRFSAERPEGSISTLTIQRTEQRDSAMYRCASSYTPGQGMNTEAFFGQGTRLTVV.

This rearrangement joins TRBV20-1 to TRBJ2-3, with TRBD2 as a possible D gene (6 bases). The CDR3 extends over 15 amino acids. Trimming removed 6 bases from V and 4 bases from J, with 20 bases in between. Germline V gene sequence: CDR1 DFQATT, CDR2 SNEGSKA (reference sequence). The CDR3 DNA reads TGCAGTGCCAGTTCAGGAGGGGCTAGGGCAGATACGCAGTATTTT. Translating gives CSASSGGARADTQYF.

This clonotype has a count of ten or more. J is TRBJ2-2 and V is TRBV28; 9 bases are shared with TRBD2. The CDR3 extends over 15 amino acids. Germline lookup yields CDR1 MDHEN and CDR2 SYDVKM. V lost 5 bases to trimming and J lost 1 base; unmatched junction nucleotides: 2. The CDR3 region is CASSTLAGNTGELFF. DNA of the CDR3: TGTGCCAGCAGTACACTAGCGGGGAACACCGGGGAGCTGTTTTTT.

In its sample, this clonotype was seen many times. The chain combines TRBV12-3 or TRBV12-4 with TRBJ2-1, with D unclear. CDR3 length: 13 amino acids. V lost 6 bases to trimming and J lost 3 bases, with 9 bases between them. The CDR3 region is CASSRDDYNEQFF. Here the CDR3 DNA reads TGTGCCAGCAGCCGTGACGACTACAATGAGCAGTTCTTC.

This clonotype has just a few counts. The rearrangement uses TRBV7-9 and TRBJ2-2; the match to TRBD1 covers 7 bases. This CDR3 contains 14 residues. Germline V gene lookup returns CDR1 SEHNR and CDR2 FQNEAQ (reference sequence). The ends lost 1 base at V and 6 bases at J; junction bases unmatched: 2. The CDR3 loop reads CASSLGQGSGELFF. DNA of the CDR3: TGTGCCAGCAGCTTAGGACAGGGCTCCGGGGAGCTGTTTTTT.

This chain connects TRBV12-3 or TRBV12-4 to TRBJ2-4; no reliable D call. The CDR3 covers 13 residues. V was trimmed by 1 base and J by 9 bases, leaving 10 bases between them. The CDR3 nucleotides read TGTGCCAGCAGTTTAGGGCAGGAAATCATTCAGTACTTC. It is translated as CASSLGQEIIQYF.

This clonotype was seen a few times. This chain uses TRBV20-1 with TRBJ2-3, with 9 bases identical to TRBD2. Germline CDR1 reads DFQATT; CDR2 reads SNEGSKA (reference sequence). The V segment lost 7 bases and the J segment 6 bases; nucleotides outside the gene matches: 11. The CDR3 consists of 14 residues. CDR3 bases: TGCAGTGGGACCGGGACTAGCTGGGCCGATACGCAGTATTTT. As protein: CSGTGTSWADTQYF.

DNA of the CDR3: TGCAGCGTTGAGTCTCGGGGGGATAACAATGAGCAGTTCTTC. It encodes CSVESRGDNNEQFF. The chain links TRBV29-1 to TRBJ2-1, with 7 bases lining up with TRBD2. Germline CDR1 reads SQVTM; CDR2 reads ANQGSEA. The CDR3 extends over 14 amino acids. J lost 5 bases, V lost 3 bases, and 7 bases had no gene match.

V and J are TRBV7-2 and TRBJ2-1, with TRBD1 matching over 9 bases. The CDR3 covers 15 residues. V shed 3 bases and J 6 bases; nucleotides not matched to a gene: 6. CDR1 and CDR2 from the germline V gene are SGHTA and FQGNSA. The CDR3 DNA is TGTGCCAGCAGCTTCGGGACAGGGTTTGTCAATGAGCAGTTCTTC. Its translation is CASSFGTGFVNEQFF.

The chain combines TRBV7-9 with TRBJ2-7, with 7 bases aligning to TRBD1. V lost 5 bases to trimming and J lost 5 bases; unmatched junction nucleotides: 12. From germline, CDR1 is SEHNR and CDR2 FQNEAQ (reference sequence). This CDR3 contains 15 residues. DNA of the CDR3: TGTGCCAGCAGCGCGATGCCGGGACAGAGAGACGAGCAGTACTTC. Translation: CASSAMPGQRDEQYF.

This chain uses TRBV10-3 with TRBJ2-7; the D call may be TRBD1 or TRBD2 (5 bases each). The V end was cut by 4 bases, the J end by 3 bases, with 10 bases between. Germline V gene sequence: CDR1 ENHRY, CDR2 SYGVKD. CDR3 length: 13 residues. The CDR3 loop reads CAISGGEDYEQYF. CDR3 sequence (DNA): TGTGCCATCAGTGGAGGGGAAGACTACGAGCAGTACTTC.

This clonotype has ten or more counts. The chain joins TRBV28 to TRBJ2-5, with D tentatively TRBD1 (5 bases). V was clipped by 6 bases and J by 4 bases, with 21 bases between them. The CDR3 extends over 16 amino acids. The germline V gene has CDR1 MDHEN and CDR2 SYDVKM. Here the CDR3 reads CASSSPSTDLRETQYF. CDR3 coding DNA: TGTGCCAGCAGCTCCCCGTCGACAGATTTACGAGAGACCCAGTACTTC.

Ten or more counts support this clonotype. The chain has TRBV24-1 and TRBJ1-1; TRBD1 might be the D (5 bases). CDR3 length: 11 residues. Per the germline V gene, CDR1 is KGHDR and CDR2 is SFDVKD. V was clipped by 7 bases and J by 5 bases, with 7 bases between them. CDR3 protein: CATSWGTEAFF. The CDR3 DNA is TGTGCCACCAGCTGGGGGACTGAAGCTTTCTTT.

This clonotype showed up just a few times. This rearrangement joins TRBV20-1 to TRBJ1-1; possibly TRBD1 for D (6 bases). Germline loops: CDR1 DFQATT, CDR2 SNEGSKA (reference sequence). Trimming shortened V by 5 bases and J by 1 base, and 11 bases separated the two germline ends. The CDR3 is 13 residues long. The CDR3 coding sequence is TGCAGTGCTGTCCGGGGGCCGAACACTGAAGCTTTCTTT. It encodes CSAVRGPNTEAFF.

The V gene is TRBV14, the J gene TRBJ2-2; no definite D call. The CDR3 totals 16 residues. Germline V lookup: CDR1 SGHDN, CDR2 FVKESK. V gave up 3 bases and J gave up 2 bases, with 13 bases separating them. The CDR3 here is CASSQETPFNTGELFF. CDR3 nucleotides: TGTGCCAGCAGCCAGGAGACACCTTTCAACACCGGGGAGCTGTTTTTT.

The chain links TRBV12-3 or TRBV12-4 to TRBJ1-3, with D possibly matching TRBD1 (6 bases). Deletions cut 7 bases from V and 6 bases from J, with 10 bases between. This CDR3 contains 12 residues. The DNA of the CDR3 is TGTGCCAGCACCGCAGGGGTAAACACCATATATTTT. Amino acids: CASTAGVNTIYF.

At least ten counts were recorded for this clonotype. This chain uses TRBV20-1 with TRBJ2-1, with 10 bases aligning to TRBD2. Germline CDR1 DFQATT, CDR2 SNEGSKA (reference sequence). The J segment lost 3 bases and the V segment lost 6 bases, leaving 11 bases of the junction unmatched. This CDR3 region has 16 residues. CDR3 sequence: CSAAGAGTSVYNEQFF. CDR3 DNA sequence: TGCAGTGCGGCTGGTGCAGGGACTAGCGTCTACAATGAGCAGTTCTTC.

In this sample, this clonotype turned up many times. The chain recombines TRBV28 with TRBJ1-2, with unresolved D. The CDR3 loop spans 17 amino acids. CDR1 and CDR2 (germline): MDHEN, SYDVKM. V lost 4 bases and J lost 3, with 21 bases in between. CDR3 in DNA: TGTGCCAGCAGTTCCCAAGGAAGCCGGAGGACGTACTATGGCTACACCTTC. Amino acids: CASSSQGSRRTYYGYTF.

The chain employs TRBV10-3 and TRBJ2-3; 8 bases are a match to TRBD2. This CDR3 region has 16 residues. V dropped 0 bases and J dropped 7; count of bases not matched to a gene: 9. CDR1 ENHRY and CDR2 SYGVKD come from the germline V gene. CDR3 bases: TGTGCCATCAGTGAGTCTGGCTTAGCGGGGTTGAATACGCAGTATTTT. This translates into CAISESGLAGLNTQYF.

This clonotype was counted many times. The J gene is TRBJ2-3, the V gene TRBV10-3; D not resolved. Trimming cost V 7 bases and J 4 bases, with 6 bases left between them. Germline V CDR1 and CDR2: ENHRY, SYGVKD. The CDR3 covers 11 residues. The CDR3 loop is CAIKYADTQYF. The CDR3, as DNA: TGTGCCATCAAATATGCAGATACGCAGTATTTT.

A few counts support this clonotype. The chain's CDR3 is CASSISGQVNTEAFF. The CDR3 region has the DNA TGCGCCAGCAGCATCTCGGGACAGGTGAACACTGAAGCTTTCTTT. V is TRBV5-1 and J is TRBJ1-1, with TRBD1 matching over 8 bases. Germline lookup yields CDR1 SGHRS and CDR2 YFSETQ. This CDR3 region has 15 residues. With 4 bases clipped from V and 0 bases from J, the junction kept 5 bases outside the gene matches.

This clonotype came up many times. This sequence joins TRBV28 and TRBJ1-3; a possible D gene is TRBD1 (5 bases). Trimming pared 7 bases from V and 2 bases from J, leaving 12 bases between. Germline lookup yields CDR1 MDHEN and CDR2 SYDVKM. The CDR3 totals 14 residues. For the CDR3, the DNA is TGTGCCAGCAAGGAGGGGATACCTGGAAACACCATATATTTT. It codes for CASKEGIPGNTIYF.

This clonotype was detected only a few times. For the CDR3, the DNA is TGTGCCAGTGGGCTACAGGGAAGGGGTGAAAAACTGTTTTTT. This sequence encodes CASGLQGRGEKLFF. The chain recombines TRBV19 with TRBJ1-4, with D tentatively TRBD1 (6 bases). This CDR3 spans 14 amino acids. Germline assignment: CDR1 LNHDA and CDR2 SQIVND (reference sequence). The germline V and J ends were trimmed by 8 bases and 7 bases, with 17 bases remaining between them. The full variable domain, with the rest looked up from reference TRBV19 and TRBJ1-4, is DGGITQSPKYLFRKEGQNVTLSCEQNLNHDAMYWYRQDPGQGLRLIYYSQIVNDFQKGDIAEGYSVSREKKESFPLTVTSAQKNPTAFYLCASGLQGRGEKLFFGSGTQLSVL.

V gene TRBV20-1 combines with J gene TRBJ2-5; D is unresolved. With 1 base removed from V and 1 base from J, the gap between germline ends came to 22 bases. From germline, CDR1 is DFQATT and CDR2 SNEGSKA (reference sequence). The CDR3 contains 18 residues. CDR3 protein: CSARGATPGVVGQETQYF. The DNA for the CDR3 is TGCAGTGCTAGAGGGGCAACCCCCGGCGTGGTTGGCCAAGAGACCCAGTACTTC.

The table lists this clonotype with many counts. CDR3 sequence reads: CAISESVGLAGQTQYF. The CDR3 DNA is TGTGCCATCAGTGAGTCGGTGGGACTAGCGGGACAGACCCAGTACTTC. The chain couples TRBV10-3 to TRBJ2-5; TRBD2 matches 13 bases. CDR3 length: 16 amino acids. CDR1 is ENHRY, CDR2 SYGVKD, per germline. V dropped 0 bases and J dropped 6; count of bases not matched to a gene: 4.